This T cell receptor beta chain derives from a study of cytomegalovirus exposure and HLA in healthy donors. Findings and caveats of the study: Some TCR beta chains (around 180 of them) were listed as cytomegalovirus-associated.

Assay used: immunoSEQ multiplex PCR; TCRdb lists only in-frame clones, some missing. The sample shows 100,000 to 150,000 clones, around 94% of them seen only once. The table lists this clone with a count of one. The antigen remains unidentified. The sequenced sample consisted of PBMCs. This sequence was found in a woman in her late teens or twenties in good health and CMV-seronegative.

The CDR3 region has the DNA TGTGCCTGGATCAATCCTAACTATGGCTACACCTTC. The encoded protein is CAWINPNYGYTF. The chain employs TRBV30 and TRBJ1-2; no clear D gene. This CDR3 comprises 12 residues. Trimming left V 4 bases short and J 0 bases short, with 6 bases between. Germline CDR1 is GTSNPN and CDR2 is SVGIG (reference sequence).